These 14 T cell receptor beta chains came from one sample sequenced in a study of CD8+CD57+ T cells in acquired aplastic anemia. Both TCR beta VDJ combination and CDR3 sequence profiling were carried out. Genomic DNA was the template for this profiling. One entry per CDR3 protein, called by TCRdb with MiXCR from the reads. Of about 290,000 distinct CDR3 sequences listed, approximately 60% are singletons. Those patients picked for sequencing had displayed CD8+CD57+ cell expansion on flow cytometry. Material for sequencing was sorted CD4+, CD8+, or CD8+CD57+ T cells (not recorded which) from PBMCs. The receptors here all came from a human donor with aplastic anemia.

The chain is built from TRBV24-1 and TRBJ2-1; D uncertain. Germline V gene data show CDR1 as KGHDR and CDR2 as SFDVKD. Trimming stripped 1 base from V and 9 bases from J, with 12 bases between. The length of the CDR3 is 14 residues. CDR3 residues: CATSDFWQSGEQFF. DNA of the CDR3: TGTGCCACCAGTGATTTCTGGCAGTCTGGTGAGCAGTTCTTC.

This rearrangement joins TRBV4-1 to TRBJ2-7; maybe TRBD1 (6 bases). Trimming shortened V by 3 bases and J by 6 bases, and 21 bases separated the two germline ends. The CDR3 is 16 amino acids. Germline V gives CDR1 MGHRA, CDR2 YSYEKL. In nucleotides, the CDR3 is TGCGCCAGCAGCCACCCAGAGGGGGATCGGGATGGCGAGCAGTACTTC. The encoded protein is CASSHPEGDRDGEQYF.

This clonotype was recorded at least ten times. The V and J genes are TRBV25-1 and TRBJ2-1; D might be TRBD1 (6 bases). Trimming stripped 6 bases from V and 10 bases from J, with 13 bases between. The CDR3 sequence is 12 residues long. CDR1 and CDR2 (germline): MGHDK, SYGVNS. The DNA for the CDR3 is TGTGCCAGCAGATCAGGGGTTGGCGAGCAGTTCTTC. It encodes CASRSGVGEQFF.

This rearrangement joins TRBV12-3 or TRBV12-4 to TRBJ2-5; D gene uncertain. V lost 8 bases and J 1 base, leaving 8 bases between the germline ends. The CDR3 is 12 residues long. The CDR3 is CASGWGQETQYF. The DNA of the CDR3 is TGTGCCAGCGGTTGGGGCCAAGAGACCCAGTACTTC.

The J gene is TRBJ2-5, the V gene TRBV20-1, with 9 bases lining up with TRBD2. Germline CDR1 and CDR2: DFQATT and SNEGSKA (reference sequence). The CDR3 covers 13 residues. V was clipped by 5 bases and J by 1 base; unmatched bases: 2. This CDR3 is CSAAGGSQETQYF. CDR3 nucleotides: TGCAGTGCTGCGGGGGGGAGCCAAGAGACCCAGTACTTC.

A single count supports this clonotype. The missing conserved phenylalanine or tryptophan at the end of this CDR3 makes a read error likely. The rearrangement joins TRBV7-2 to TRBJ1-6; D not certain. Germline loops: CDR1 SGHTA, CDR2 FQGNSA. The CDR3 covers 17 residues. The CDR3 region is CASSLDLSPSYNSPLHL. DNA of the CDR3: TGTGCCAGCAGCCTAGATCTCAGCCCCTCCTATAATTCGCCCCTCCACCTT.

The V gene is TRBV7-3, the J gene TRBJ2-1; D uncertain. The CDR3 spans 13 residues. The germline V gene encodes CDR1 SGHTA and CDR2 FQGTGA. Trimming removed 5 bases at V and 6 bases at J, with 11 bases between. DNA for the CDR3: TGTGCCAGCAGCCCCGGCTGGGGCAATGAGCAGTTCTTC. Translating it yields CASSPGWGNEQFF.

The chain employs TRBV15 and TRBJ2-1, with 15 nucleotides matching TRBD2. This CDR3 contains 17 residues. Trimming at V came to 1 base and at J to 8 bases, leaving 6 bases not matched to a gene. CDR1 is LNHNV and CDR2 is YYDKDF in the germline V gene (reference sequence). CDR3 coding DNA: TGTGCCACCAGCAGAGGGACTAGCGGGAGGGCTGCGGATGAGCAGTTCTTC. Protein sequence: CATSRGTSGRAADEQFF.

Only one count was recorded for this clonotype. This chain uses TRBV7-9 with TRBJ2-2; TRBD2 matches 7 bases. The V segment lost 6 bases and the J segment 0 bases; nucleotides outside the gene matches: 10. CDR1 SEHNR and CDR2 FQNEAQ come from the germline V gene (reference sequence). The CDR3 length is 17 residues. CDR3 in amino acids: CASSLLGRGTNTGELFF. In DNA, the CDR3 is TGTGCCAGCAGTCTTCTGGGGCGGGGGACGAACACCGGGGAGCTGTTTTTT.

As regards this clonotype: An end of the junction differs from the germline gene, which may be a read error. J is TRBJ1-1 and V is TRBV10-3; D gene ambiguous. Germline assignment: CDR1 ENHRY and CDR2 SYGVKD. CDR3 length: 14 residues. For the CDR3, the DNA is TGTGCCATCAGGACAAGGTTAGGGAACGCTGAAGCTTTCTTT. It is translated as CAIRTRLGNAEAFF.

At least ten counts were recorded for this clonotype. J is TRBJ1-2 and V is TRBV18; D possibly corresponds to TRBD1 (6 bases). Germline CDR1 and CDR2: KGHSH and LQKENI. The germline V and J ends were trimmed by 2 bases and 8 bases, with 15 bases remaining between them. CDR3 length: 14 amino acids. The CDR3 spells CASSPGVWGLGYTF. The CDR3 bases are TGTGCCAGCTCACCAGGAGTCTGGGGGCTGGGCTACACCTTC.

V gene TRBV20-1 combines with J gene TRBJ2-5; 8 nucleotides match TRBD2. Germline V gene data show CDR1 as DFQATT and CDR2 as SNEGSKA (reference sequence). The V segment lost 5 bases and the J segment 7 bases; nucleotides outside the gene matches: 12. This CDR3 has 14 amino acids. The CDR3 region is CSAATLAESGTQYF. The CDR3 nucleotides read TGCAGTGCTGCAACACTAGCGGAGTCGGGGACCCAGTACTTC.

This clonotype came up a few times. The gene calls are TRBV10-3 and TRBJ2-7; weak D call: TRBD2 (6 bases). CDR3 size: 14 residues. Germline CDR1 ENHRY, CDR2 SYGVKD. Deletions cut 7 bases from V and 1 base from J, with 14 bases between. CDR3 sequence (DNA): TGTGCCATCACGGAGGGCGCCGGGTCCTACGAGCAGTACTTC. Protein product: CAITEGAGSYEQYF.

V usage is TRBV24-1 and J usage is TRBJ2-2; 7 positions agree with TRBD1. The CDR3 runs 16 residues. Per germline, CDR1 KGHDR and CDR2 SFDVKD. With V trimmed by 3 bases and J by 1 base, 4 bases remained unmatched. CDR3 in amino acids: CATSDRQGGNTGELFF. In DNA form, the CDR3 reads TGTGCCACCAGTGATCGACAGGGCGGGAACACCGGGGAGCTGTTTTTT.